One and the same sample provided the 9 T cell receptor beta chains below, sequenced in a study of blood T cell repertoires in COVID-19. Clones were read by immunoSEQ multiplex PCR, and TCRdb kept only the in-frame ones, dropping some. The sample carries roughly 130,000 clones, roughly 85% recorded once. The specimen sequenced was peripheral blood. The origin of the receptors is a man aged 60 to 75 with acute or convalescent COVID-19.

The chain links TRBV15 to TRBJ1-1, with no clear D. Germline assignment: CDR1 LNHNV and CDR2 YYDKDF (reference sequence). V was trimmed by 0 bases and J by 0 bases, leaving 5 bases between them. The CDR3 totals 14 residues. CDR3 sequence reads: CATSRELLNTEAFF. CDR3 nucleotide sequence: TGTGCCACCAGCAGAGAACTCTTGAACACTGAAGCTTTCTTT.

J is TRBJ2-3 and V is TRBV30; 7 bases are shared with TRBD2. The ends lost 2 bases at V and 4 bases at J; junction bases unmatched: 9. Germline V gene sequence: CDR1 GTSNPN, CDR2 SVGIG (reference sequence). This CDR3 region has 15 residues. The CDR3 DNA is TGTGCCTGGAGTCGGCGTCCGGGAGGCCCAGATACGCAGTATTTT. Translated, it gives CAWSRRPGGPDTQYF. Based on the CDR3 plus reference TRBV30 and TRBJ2-3, the full variable domain is SQTIHQWPATLVQPVGSPLSLECTVEGTSNPNLYWYRQAAGRGLQLLFYSVGIGQISSEVPQNLSASRPQDRQFILSSKKLLLSDSGFYLCAWSRRPGGPDTQYFGPGTRLTVL.

The chain employs TRBV5-7 and TRBJ1-6; D not certain. Being an ORF, TRBV5-7 has a function that is uncertain. V lost 0 bases and J lost 0, with 13 bases in between. The length of the CDR3 is 18 residues. CDR3 in DNA: TGTGCCAGCAGCTTGGATGAGAGGGCCGGCTCCTATAATTCACCCCTCCACTTT. Its translation: CASSLDERAGSYNSPLHF.

The rearrangement joins TRBV3-1 (or the pseudogene TRBV3-2) to TRBJ1-3, with D uncertain. The V end was cut by 3 bases, the J end by 1 base, with 16 bases between. Germline V gives CDR1 LGHDT, CDR2 YNNKEL (reference sequence). The CDR3 totals 17 residues. CDR3 protein: CASSHSQSRTSGNTIYF. For the CDR3, the DNA is TGTGCCAGCAGCCACTCCCAAAGCCGGACTTCTGGAAACACCATATATTTT.

This chain connects TRBV28 to TRBJ2-1, with TRBD2 matching over 8 bases. V shed 2 bases and J 13 bases; nucleotides not matched to a gene: 13. CDR3 size: 15 residues. Germline-derived CDR1 and CDR2 are MDHEN and SYDVKM. The DNA for the CDR3 is TGTGCCAGCAGTTTAACGGCTGCGGGAGGCGGGAGTCAGTTCTTC. Translation gives CASSLTAAGGGSQFF.

The chain employs TRBV6-5 and TRBJ1-1; perhaps TRBD1 as D (6 bases). This CDR3 has 15 residues. Trimming cost V 4 bases and J 2 bases, with 14 bases left between them. Germline V gene lookup returns CDR1 MNHEY and CDR2 SVGAGI. CDR3 in DNA: TGTGCCAGCAGTTCCAGGGGCTTGCCCAACACTGAAGCTTTCTTT. Translating gives CASSSRGLPNTEAFF.

This chain uses TRBV19 with TRBJ2-7; a possible D gene is TRBD1 (6 bases). V was cut by 3 bases and J by 2 bases, with 11 bases left in between. The germline gives CDR1 LNHDA, CDR2 SQIVND (reference sequence). The CDR3 extends over 14 amino acids. The CDR3 nucleotides are TGTGCCAGTAGTATGAGCAGGGGCGCCTACGAGCAGTACTTC. Encoded protein: CASSMSRGAYEQYF.

The chain uses TRBV11-2 and TRBJ1-1; the D gene is possibly TRBD1 (6 bases). Trimming stripped 2 bases from V and 2 bases from J, with 15 bases between. The CDR3 runs to 16 residues. CDR1 is SGHAT, CDR2 FQNNGV, per germline. Here the CDR3 DNA reads TGTGCCAGCAGCTTAATAGTGGCAGGGGCTAACACTGAAGCTTTCTTT. Its translation is CASSLIVAGANTEAFF.

The chain uses TRBV3-1 (or the pseudogene TRBV3-2) and TRBJ1-4; 9 bases match TRBD1. This CDR3 is built from 15 residues. Trimming cost V 3 bases and J 8 bases; bases outside gene matches: 7. Germline V gives CDR1 LGHDT, CDR2 YNNKEL (reference sequence). CDR3 sequence: CASSHRTGAHEKLFF. The CDR3 coding sequence is TGTGCCAGCAGCCATAGGACAGGGGCCCACGAAAAACTGTTTTTT.